This T cell receptor beta chain was documented in a study of long-term antiretroviral therapy in people with HIV. With survey level as its setting, the immunoSEQ assay was v3.0. The assay was immunoSEQ multiplex PCR, and TCRdb's table has in-frame clones only and misses some. This table holds 20,000 to 30,000 clones, around 88% found once. J gave up 1 base and V 5 bases, and 3 bases lay outside the gene matches. CDR3 size: 14 residues. Germline values: CDR1 MNHNY, CDR2 SVGAGI (reference sequence). The clonotype originates from a young man with HIV. Sample: unsorted PBMCs, taken about 4.5 years after starting antiretroviral therapy. The chain employs TRBV6-6 and TRBJ2-3; 7 bases match TRBD2. The CDR3, as DNA: TGTGCCAGCAGTGACCTAGCGGGCACAGATACGCAGTATTTT. It yields the protein CASSDLAGTDTQYF.